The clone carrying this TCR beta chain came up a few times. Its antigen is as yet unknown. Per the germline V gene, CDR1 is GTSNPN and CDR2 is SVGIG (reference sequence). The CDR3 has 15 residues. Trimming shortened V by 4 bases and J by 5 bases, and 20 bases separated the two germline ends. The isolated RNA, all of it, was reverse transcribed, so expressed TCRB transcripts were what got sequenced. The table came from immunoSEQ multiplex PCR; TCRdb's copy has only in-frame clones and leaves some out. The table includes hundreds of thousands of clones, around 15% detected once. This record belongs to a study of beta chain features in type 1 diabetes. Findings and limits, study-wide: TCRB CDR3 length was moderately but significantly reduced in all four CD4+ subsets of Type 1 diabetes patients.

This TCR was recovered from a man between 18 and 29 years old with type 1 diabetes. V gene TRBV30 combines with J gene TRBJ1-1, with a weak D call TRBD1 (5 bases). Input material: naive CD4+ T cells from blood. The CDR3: CAWTNPGGLETEAFF. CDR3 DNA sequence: TGTGCCTGGACTAACCCTGGGGGGTTGGAGACTGAAGCTTTCTTT.